This T cell receptor beta chain was obtained from a study of T cell repertoires and HLA-DP antigens. General study results and limits: Clones undetected before culture averaged 36.3% against one allele and approximately 50% against the other.

Trimming took off 1 base at V and 6 bases at J, with 7 bases between the two ends. Germline V gives CDR1 SGHVS, CDR2 FNYEAQ. This CDR3 region has 12 residues. In the case of this clone: Antigen: not known.

Measured with immunoSEQ multiplex PCR; TCRdb has only the in-frame clones, and not every one. This repertoire shows about 89,000 clones, about nine tenths found once; its top ten account for about 1.8%. The source material was CD4+ T cells from PBMCs. The V gene is TRBV7-6, the J gene TRBJ2-7; D is ambiguous. The receptor was derived from a man aged 50 or older in good health and CMV-seronegative. The CDR3 coding sequence is TGTGCCAGCAGCTTAGGGAGTACCGAGCAGTACTTC. Translating gives CASSLGSTEQYF.